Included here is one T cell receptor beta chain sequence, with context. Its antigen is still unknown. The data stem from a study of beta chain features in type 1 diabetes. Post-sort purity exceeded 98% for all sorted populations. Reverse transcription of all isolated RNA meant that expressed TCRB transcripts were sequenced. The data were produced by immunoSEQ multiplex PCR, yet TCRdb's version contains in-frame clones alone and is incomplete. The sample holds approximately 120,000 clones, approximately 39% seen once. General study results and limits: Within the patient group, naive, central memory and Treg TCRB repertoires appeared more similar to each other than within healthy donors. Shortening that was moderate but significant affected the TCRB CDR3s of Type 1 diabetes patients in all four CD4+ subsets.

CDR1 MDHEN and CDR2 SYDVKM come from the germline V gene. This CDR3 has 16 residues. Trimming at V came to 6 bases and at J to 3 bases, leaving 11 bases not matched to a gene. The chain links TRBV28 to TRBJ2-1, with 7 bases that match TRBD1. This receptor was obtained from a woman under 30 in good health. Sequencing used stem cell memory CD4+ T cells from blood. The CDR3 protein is CASRYFRDRHYNEQFF. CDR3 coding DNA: TGTGCCAGCAGATATTTCCGGGACAGACACTACAATGAGCAGTTCTTC.